This TCR beta chain was retrieved from a study of blood T cell repertoires in COVID-19. The CDR3 totals 20 residues. The data were produced by immunoSEQ multiplex PCR, yet TCRdb's version contains in-frame clones alone and is incomplete. The table includes more than 150,000 clones, 84% detected once. This clone was detected once. Sequencing input: PBMCs or T cells enriched from blood (not recorded which). V and J are TRBV21-1 and TRBJ1-1; the table's D call, TRBD1, has no DNA check behind it. TRBV21-1 is a documented pseudogene. The sequence derives from a woman in her forties or fifties who had recovered from COVID-19. The CDR3 region has the DNA TGTGCCAGCCTCAAAGGAGGTAGGGGGCGCAGGGAAGGGTTGAACACTGAAGCTTTCTTT. It translates to CASLKGGRGRREGLNTEAFF.